This T cell receptor (beta chain) was profiled in a study of metastatic and nonmetastatic thyroid tumors. The wider study: Peripheral blood and tumor or nodule samples from malignant and benign thyroid patients were compared. The study, taken as a whole, reports: Relative to benign nodules, malignant thyroid tumors were reportedly characterized by significantly elevated TCR beta diversity in blood and tumor.

CDR3 length: 15 residues. Germline CDR1 reads LNHNV; CDR2 reads YYDKDF (reference sequence). The V end was cut by 7 bases, the J end by 7 bases, with 20 bases between. Methods used by the authors: For papillary thyroid cancer, a distant-metastasis classifier was constructed from CDR3 differences observed across clinicopathological groups. TCRdb re-called clones from the PCR reads using MiXCR. The V and J calls follow TCRdb's processing rather than the paper's. The data show around 30,000 clones, with around 22% seen just once and approximately 2.3% held by the top ten. Prior to thyroid surgery, none of the patients had received any treatment. Many counts were recorded for this clone. Its antigen is not known.

The source of this sequence is a female donor with papillary thyroid cancer or a benign thyroid nodule (not recorded which). Some clones in this sample may be carry-over from other donors' samples. Sequenced sample: blood. The rearrangement uses TRBV15 and TRBJ1-5; no definite D call. The CDR3 sequence is CATTKSREAGQPQHF. The CDR3 DNA reads as TGTGCCACCACCAAGAGCCGGGAGGCAGGACAGCCCCAGCATTTT.